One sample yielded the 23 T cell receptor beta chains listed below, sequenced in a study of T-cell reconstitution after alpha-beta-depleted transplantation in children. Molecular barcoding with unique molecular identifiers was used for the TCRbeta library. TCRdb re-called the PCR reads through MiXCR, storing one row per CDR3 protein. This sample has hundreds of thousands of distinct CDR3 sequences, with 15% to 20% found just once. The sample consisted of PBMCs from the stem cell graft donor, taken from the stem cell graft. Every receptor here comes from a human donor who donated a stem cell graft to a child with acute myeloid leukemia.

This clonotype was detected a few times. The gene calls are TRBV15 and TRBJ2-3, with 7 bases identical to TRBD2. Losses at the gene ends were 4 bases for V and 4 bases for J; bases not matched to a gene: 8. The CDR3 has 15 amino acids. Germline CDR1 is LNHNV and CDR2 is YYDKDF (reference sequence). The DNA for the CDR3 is TGTGCCACCAGCAACCTCAGCGGGGTGCCAGATACGCAGTATTTT. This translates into CATSNLSGVPDTQYF.

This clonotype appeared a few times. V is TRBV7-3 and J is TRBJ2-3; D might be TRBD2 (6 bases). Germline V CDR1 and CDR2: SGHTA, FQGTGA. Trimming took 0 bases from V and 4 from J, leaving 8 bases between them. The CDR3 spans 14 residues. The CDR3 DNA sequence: TGTGCCAGCAGCTTAACGGGAGGCCCAGATACGCAGTATTTT. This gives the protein CASSLTGGPDTQYF. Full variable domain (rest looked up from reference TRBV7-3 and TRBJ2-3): GAGVSQTPSNKVTEKGKYVELRCDPISGHTALYWYRQSLGQGPEFLIYFQGTGAADDSGLPNDRFFAVRPEGSVSTLKIQRTERGDSAVYLCASSLTGGPDTQYFGPGTRLTVL.

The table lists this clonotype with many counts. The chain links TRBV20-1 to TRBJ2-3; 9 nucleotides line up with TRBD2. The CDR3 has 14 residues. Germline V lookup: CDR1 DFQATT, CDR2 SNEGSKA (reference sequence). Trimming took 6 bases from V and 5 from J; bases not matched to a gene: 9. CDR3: CSAQDGGGVDTQYF. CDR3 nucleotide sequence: TGCAGTGCCCAGGACGGCGGGGGGGTAGATACGCAGTATTTT.

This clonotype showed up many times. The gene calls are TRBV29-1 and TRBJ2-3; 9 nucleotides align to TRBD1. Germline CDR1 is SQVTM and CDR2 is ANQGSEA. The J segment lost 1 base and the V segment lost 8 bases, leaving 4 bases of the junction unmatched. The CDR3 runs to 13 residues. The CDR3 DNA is TGCAGCCTCTGGACAGGGGGCACAGATACGCAGTATTTT. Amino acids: CSLWTGGTDTQYF.

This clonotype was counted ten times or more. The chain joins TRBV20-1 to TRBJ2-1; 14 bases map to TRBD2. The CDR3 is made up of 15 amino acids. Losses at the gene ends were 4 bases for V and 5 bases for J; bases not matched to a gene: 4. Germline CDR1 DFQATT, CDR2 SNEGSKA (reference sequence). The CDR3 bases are TGCAGTGCTACGGGACTAGCGGGAGAACACAATGAGCAGTTCTTC. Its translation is CSATGLAGEHNEQFF.

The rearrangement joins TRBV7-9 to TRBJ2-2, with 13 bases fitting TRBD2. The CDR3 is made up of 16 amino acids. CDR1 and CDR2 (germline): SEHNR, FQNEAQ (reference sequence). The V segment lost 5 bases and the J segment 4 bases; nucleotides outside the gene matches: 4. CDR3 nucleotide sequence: TGTGCCAGCAGCGAAAGGACTAGCGGGGGCACCGGGGAGCTGTTTTTT. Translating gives CASSERTSGGTGELFF.

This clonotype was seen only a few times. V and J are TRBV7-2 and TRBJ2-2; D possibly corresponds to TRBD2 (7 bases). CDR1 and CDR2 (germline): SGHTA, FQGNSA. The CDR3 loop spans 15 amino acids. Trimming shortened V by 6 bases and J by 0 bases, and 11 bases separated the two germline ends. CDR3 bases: TGTGCCAGCAGTAGGGGGGGCGCGAACACCGGGGAGCTGTTTTTT. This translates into CASSRGGANTGELFF.

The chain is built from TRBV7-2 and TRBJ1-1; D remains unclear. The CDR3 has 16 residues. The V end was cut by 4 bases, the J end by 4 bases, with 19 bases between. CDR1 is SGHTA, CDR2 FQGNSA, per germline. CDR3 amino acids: CASSSRGQAGGTEAFF. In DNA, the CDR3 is TGTGCCAGCAGCTCCCGAGGGCAGGCTGGAGGCACTGAAGCTTTCTTT.

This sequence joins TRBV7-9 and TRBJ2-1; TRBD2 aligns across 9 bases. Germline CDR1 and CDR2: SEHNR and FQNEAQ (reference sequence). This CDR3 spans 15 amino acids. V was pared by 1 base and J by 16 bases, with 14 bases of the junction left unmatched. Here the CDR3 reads CASSLGDGAGGLPFF. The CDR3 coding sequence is TGTGCCAGCAGCTTAGGTGATGGCGCGGGGGGGCTCCCTTTCTTC.

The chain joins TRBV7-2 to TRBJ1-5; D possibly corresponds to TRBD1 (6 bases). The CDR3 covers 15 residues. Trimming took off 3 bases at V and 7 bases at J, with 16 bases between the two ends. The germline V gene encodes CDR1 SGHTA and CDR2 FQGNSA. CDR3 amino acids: CASSLYSTGWQPQHF. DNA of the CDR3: TGTGCCAGCAGCTTGTATTCGACAGGTTGGCAGCCCCAGCATTTT.

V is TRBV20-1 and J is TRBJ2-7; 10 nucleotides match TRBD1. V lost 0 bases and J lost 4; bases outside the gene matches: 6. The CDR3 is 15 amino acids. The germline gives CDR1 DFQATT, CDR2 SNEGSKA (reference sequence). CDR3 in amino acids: CSARDGRTGGYEQYF. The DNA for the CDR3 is TGCAGTGCTAGAGATGGGAGGACAGGGGGTTACGAGCAGTACTTC.

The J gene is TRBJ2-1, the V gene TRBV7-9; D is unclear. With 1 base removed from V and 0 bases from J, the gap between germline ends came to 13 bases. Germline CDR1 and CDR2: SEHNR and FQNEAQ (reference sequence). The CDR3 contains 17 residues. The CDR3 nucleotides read TGTGCCAGCAGCTTAGGGCCGGGCAGTAGCTCCTACAATGAGCAGTTCTTC. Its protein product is CASSLGPGSSSYNEQFF.

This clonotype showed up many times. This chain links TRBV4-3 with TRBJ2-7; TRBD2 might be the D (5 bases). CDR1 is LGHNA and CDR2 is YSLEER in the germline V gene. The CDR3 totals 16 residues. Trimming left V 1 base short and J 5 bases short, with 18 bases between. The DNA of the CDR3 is TGCGCCAGCAGCCAAGGAGAGTGGCTCAAGGGAGACGAGCAGTACTTC. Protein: CASSQGEWLKGDEQYF.

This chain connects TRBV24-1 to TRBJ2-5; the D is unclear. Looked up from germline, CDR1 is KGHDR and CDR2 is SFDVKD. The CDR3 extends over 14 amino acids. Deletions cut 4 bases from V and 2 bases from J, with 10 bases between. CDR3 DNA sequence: TGTGCCACCAGTGACCCGGGCCAGCAAGAGACCCAGTACTTC. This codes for CATSDPGQQETQYF.

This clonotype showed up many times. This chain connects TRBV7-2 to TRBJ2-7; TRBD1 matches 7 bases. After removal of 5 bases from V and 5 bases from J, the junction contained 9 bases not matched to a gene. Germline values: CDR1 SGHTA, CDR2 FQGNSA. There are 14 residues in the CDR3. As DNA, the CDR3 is TGTGCCAGCAGCCCCGACAGGGCGTACGACGAGCAGTACTTC. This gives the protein CASSPDRAYDEQYF.

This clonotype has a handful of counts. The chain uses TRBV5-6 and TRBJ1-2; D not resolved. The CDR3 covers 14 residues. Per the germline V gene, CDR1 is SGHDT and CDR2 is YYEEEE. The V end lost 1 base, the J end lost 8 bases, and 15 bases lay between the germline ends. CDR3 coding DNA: TGTGCCAGCAGCTTGTGGGAAGGCATGGGCGGCTACACCTTC. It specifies CASSLWEGMGGYTF. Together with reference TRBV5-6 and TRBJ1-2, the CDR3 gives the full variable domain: DAGVTQSPTHLIKTRGQQVTLRCSPKSGHDTVSWYQQALGQGPQFIFQYYEEEERQRGNFPDRFSGHQFPNYSSELNVNALLLGDSALYLCASSLWEGMGGYTFGSGTRLTVV.

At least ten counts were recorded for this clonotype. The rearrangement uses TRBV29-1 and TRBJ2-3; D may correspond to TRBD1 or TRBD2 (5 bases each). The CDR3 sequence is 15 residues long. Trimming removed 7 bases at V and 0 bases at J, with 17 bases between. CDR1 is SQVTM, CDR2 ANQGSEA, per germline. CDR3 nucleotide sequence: TGCAGCGGTCAAGGTGGGGGAAAGAGCACAGATACGCAGTATTTT. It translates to CSGQGGGKSTDTQYF.

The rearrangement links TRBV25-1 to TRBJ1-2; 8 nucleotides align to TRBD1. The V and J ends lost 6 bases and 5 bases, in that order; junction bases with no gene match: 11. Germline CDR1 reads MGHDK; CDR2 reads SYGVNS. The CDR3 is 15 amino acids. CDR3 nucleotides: TGTGCCAGCAGACACTTTACAGGGGGGGAATATGGCTACACCTTC. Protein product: CASRHFTGGEYGYTF.

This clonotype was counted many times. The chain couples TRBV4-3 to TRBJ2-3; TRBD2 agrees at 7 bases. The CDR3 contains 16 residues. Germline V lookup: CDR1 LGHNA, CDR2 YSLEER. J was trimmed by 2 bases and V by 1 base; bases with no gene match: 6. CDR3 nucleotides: TGCGCCAGCAGCCAAGGGCCTAGCGGATACACAGATACGCAGTATTTT. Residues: CASSQGPSGYTDTQYF.

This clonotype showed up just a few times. CDR3 sequence (DNA): TGTGCCAGCAGTTTATGGCTAGCGGGGAAAGAGACCCAGTACTTC. It translates to CASSLWLAGKETQYF. The rearrangement links TRBV28 to TRBJ2-5; 9 bases fit TRBD2. This CDR3 has 15 amino acids. J gave up 3 bases and V 0 bases, and 2 bases lay outside the gene matches. The germline CDR1 and CDR2 sequences are MDHEN and SYDVKM.

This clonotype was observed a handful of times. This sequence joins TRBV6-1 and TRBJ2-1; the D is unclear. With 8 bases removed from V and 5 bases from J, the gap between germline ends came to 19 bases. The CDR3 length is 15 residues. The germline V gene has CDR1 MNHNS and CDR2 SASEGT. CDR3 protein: CASAARLATDNEQFF. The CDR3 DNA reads TGTGCCAGCGCAGCGAGGCTCGCCACCGACAATGAGCAGTTCTTC.

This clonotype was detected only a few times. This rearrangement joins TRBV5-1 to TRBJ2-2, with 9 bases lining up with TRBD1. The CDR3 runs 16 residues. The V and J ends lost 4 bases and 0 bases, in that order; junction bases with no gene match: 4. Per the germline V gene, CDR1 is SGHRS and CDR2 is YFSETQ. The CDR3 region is CASSRTGEANTGELFF. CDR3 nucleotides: TGCGCCAGCAGCCGGACAGGGGAGGCGAACACCGGGGAGCTGTTTTTT.

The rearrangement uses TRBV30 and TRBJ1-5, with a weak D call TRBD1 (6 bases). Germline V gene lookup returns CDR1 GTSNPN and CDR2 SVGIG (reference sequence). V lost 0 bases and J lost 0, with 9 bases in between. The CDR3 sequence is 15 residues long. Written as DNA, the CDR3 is TGTGCCTGGAGTGTAGGGGGATATAGCAATCAGCCCCAGCATTTT. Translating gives CAWSVGGYSNQPQHF.